This T cell receptor (beta chain) was sequenced during a study of radiation and T cells in renal cell carcinoma. This CDR3 spans 17 amino acids. Per germline, CDR1 SGHDT and CDR2 YYEEEE. The trim removed 5 bases at V and 2 bases at J, leaving 15 bases unmatched. Libraries were prepared by immunoSEQ multiplex PCR; TCRdb keeps only in-frame clonotypes and omits some of them. The data show about 130,000 clones, 88% seen once. Time point denoted: blood 2 weeks post-SBRT. Treatment reported: 15 Gy SBRT to primary tumor, nephrectomy 4 weeks later. The tumor was a clear cell renal cell carcinoma. The TCR comes from a woman in her sixties or seventies with renal cell carcinoma. The starting material was blood, obtained from a patient whose treatment included radiotherapy and nephrectomy. This sequence joins TRBV5-6 and TRBJ2-5; 7 bases fit TRBD2. The CDR3 protein is CASSTFSGGGRQETQYF. In DNA, the CDR3 is TGTGCCAGCAGTACCTTCTCTGGGGGGGGAAGACAAGAGACCCAGTACTTC.